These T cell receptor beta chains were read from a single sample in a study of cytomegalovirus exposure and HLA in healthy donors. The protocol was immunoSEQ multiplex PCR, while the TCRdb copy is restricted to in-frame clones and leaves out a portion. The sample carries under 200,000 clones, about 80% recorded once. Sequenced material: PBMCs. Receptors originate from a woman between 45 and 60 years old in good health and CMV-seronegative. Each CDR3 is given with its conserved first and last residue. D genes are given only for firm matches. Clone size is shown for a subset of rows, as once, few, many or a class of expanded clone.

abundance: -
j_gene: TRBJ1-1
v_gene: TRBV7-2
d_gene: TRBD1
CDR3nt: TGTGCCAGCAGCAGCCCGGACAGGGATAAGGCTTTCTTT
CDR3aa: CASSSPDRDKAFF

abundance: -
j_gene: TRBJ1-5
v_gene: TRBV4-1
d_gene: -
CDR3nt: TGCGCCAGCAGCCATGCGGGTCGGGCAAATCAGCCCCAGCATTTT
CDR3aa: CASSHAGRANQPQHF

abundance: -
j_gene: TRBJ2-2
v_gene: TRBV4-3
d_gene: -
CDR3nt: TGCGCCAGCAGCCATTCCTGGGCCCAGACGGGGGAGCTGTTTTTT
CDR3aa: CASSHSWAQTGELFF

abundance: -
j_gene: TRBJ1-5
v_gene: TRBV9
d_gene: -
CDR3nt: TGTGCCAGCAGCGGGGACATGAAGTATCAGCCCCAGCATTTT
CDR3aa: CASSGDMKYQPQHF

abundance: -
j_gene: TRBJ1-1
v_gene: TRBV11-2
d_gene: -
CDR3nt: TGTGCCAGCACCCGGGACATACAGAACACTGAAGCTTTCTTT
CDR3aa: CASTRDIQNTEAFF

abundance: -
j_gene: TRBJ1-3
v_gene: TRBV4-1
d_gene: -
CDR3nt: TGCGCCAGCAGCCAAGGTCCGACAGCTGGAAACACCATATATTTT
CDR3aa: CASSQGPTAGNTIYF

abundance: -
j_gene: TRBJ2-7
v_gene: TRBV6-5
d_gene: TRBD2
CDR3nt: TGTGCCAGCACCAGGGGGACTAGCGGCTACGAGCAGTACTTC
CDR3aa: CASTRGTSGYEQYF

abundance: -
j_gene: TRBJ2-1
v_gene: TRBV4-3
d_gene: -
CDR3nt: TGCGCCAGCAGCCAGGACGCAGGGATCGGTGAGCAGTTCTTC
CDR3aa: CASSQDAGIGEQFF

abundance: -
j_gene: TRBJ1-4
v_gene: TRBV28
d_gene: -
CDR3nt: TGTGCCAGCGGTAGATTAAACCTAAATGAAAAACTGTTTTTT
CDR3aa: CASGRLNLNEKLFF

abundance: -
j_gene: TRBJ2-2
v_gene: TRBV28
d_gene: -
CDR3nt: TGTGCCAGCAGATCCCCAGGGGACCCGAACACCGGGGAGCTGTTTTTT
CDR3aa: CASRSPGDPNTGELFF

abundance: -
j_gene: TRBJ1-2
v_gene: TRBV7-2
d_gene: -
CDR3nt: TGTGCCAGCAGCTTAGATTGGAGGTCCACCGACTATGGCTACACCTTC
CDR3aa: CASSLDWRSTDYGYTF

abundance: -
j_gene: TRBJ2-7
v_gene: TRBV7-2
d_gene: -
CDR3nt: TGTGCCAGCAGCTTCAGGGGATACGAGCAGTACTTC
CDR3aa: CASSFRGYEQYF

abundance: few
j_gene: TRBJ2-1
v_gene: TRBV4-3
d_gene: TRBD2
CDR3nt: TGCGCCAGCAGCCAAGATTGGAGACTAGCGAATGAGCAGTTCTTC
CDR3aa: CASSQDWRLANEQFF

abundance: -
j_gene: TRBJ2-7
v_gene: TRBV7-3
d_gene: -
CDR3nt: TGTGCCAGCAGCTACCTCGAGGGCTACGAGCAGTACTTC
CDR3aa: CASSYLEGYEQYF

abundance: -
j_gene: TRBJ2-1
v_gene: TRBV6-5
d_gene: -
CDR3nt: TGTGCCAGCTCCCGGCCGGCAGCGAACAATGAGCAGTTCTTC
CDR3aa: CASSRPAANNEQFF

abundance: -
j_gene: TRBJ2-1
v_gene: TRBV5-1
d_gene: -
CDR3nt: TGCGCCAGCAGCTTGGTTGGAGTCGGACTATACAATGAGCAGTTCTTC
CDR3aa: CASSLVGVGLYNEQFF

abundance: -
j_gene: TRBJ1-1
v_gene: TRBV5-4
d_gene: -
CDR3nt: TGTGCCAGCAGCTGGGGGGGGGTGCTCGCTGAAGCTTTCTTT
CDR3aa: CASSWGGVLAEAFF

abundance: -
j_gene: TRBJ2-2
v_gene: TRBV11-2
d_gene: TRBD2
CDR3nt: TGTGCCAGCAGAACGCCGGGACTAGGGGCGAACACCGGGGAGCTGTTTTTT
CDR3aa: CASRTPGLGANTGELFF

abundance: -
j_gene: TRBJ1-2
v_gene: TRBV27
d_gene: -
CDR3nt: TGTGCCAGCAGTTTGTGGGAGCCCTCTCCCCATGGCTACACCTTC
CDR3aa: CASSLWEPSPHGYTF

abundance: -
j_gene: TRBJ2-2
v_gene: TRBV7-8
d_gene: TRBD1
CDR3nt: TGTGCCAGCAGCTCACCGGGACAGGGGCCCACCGGGGAGCTGTTTTTT
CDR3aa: CASSSPGQGPTGELFF

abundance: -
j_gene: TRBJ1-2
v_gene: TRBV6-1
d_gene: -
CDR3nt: TGTGCCAGCAGTGAATTGGCGGGGGATCGATTTGGCTACACCTTC
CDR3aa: CASSELAGDRFGYTF

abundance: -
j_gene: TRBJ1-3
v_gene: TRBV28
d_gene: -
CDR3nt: TGTGCCAGCAGCCCCGGGAATCGAGGGAACACCATATATTTT
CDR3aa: CASSPGNRGNTIYF

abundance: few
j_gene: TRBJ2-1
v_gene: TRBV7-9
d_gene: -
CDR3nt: TGTGCCAGCAGCGCCCTAGTAGTCTCCTACAATGAGCAGTTCTTC
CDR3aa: CASSALVVSYNEQFF

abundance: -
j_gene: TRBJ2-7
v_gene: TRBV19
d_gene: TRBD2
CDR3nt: TGTGCCAGTAGTAAGACTAGCGGGATCGGCTTCGAGCAGTACTTC
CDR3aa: CASSKTSGIGFEQYF

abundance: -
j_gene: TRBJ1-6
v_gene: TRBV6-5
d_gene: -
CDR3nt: TGTGCCAGCAGTTACGTCGGGGATAATTCACCCCTCCACTTT
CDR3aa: CASSYVGDNSPLHF

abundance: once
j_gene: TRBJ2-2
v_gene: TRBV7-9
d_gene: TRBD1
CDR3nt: TGTGCCAGCAGCCAGGGACAGGGGGAGACCGGGGAGCTGTTTTTT
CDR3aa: CASSQGQGETGELFF

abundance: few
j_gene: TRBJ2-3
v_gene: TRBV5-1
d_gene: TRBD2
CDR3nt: TGCGCCAGCAGCTTGGACATCTTACTAGCGGGGAACACAGATACGCAGTATTTT
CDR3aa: CASSLDILLAGNTDTQYF

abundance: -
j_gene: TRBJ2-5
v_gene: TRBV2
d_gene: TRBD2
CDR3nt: TGTGCCAGCTTGCGGACTAGTGGTGAGACCCAGTACTTC
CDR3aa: CASLRTSGETQYF

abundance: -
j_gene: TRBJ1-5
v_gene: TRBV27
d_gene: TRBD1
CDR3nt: TGTGCCAGCGCGGACAGGGGGGGTGTTCAGCCCCAGCATTTT
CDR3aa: CASADRGGVQPQHF

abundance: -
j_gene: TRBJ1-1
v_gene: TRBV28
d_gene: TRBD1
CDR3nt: TGTGCCAGCAGCCGACAGGGTGGGGACACTGAAGCTTTCTTT
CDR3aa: CASSRQGGDTEAFF

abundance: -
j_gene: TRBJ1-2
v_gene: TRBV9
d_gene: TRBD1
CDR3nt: TGTGCCAGCAGCCTGCGACAGGGTGGAAACTATGGCTACACCTTC
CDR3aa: CASSLRQGGNYGYTF

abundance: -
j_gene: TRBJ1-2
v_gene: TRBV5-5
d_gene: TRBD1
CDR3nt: TGTGCCAGCAGCTTAATGACAGGGAACTATGGCTACACCTTC
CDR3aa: CASSLMTGNYGYTF

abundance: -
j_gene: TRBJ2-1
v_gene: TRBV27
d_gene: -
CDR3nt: TGTGCCAGCAGTTTATTTTCAGCGGGAAGGGGGAATGAGCAGTTCTTC
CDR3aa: CASSLFSAGRGNEQFF

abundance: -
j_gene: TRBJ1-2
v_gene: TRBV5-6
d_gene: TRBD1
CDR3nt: TGTGCCAGCAGCTTGGTGACAGGGGTTGGCTACACCTTC
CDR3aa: CASSLVTGVGYTF

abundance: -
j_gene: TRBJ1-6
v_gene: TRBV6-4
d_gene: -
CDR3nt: TGTGCCAGCAGTGACTCGGGGGGGAATAATTCACCCCTCCACTTT
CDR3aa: CASSDSGGNNSPLHF

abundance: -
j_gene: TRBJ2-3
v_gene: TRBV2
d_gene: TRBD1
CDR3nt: TGTGCCAGCAGTGAAGATAGGACAGGGTATCGCACAGATACGCAGTATTTT
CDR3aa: CASSEDRTGYRTDTQYF

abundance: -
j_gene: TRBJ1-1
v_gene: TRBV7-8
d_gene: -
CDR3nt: TGTGCCAGCAGCTTAACCGGTAGAGGCACTGAAGCTTTCTTT
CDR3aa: CASSLTGRGTEAFF

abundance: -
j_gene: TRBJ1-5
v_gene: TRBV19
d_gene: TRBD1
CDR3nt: TGTGCCAGTAGTGACCGACAGGGTCGAAATCAGCCCCAGCATTTT
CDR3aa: CASSDRQGRNQPQHF

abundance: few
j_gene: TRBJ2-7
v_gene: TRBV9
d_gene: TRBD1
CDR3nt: TGTGCCAGCAGCGCAGCACCCGGGACAGGGGTCTACGAGCAGTACTTC
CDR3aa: CASSAAPGTGVYEQYF

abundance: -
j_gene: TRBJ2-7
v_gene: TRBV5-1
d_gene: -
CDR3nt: TGCGCCAGCAGGCAGGCAGGGGCCTACGAGCAGTACTTC
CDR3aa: CASRQAGAYEQYF

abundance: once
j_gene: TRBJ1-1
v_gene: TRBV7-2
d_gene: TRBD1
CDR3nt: TGTGCCAGCAGCTTTGGGACAGCTAACACTGAAGCTTTCTTT
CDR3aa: CASSFGTANTEAFF

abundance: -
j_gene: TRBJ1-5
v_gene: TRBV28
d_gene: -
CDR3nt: TGTGCCAGCAGACCTGGGCCCCGGGAACCCCAGCATTTT
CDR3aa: CASRPGPREPQHF

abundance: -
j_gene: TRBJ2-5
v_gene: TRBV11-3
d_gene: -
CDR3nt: TGTGCCAGCAGCCGTGAATCGGCAGGGGAAGAGACCCAGTACTTC
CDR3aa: CASSRESAGEETQYF

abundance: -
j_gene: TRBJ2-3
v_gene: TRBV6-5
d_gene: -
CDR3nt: TGTGCCATCCGGACGAGCACCTCAAAGGAGGAGTATTTT
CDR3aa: CAIRTSTSKEEYF

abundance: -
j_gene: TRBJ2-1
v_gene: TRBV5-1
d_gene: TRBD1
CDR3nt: TGCGCCAGCAGCTTCATCCGACAGGGGGTCAATGAGCAGTTCTTC
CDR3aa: CASSFIRQGVNEQFF

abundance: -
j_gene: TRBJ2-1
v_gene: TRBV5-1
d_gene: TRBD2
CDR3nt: TGCGCCAGCAGCTTGAATGGCGGGGGGACCTACAATGAGCAGTTCTTC
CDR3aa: CASSLNGGGTYNEQFF

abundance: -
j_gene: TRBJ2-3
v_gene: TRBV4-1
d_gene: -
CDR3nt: TGCGCCAGCAGCCAAGAAACAGCGGTTAGCACAGATACGCAGTATTTT
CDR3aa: CASSQETAVSTDTQYF

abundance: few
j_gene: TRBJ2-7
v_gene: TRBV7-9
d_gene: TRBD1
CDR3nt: TGTGCCAGCAGCGCGGACAGGCGGTACGAGCAGTACTTC
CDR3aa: CASSADRRYEQYF

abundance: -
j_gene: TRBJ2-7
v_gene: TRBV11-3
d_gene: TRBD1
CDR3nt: TGTGCCAGCAGCGCGACAGGGCTCGGCGAGCAGTACTTC
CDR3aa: CASSATGLGEQYF